A selection of T cell receptor beta chains follows, all from one sample in a study of blood T cell repertoires in COVID-19. The repertoire was sequenced with immunoSEQ multiplex PCR; TCRdb's copy has only in-frame clones and lacks some. The table includes about 140,000 clones, 80% to 85% detected once. Sequenced material: peripheral blood. These TCRs come from a woman in her sixties with acute or convalescent COVID-19. Both conserved end residues are trimmed from each CDR3. Each record gives: V gene, J gene, clone size, CDR3 protein. Expanded clones get a size class; other rows say once, few or many, or leave the size out.

V: TRBV30
J: TRBJ1-2
size: NA
CDR3: AWTPGTVYGYT

V: TRBV5-4
J: TRBJ2-5
size: NA
CDR3: ASSPRVGGETQY

V: TRBV24-1
J: TRBJ1-1
size: NA
CDR3: ATSDPDRGPF

V: TRBV18
J: TRBJ2-1
size: NA
CDR3: ASSPINRDRGKNEQF

V: TRBV7-2
J: TRBJ2-4
size: NA
CDR3: ASKLGRANNIQY

V: TRBV7-3
J: TRBJ1-1
size: NA
CDR3: ASSVDGTDTEAF

V: TRBV5-4
J: TRBJ2-1
size: once
CDR3: ASSTGQGANEQF

V: TRBV7-2
J: TRBJ2-1
size: NA
CDR3: ASSVSSATSNEQF

V: TRBV9
J: TRBJ2-2
size: NA
CDR3: ASSILPGNWDTGELF

V: TRBV29-1
J: TRBJ2-3
size: NA
CDR3: SVELSGLAETDTQY

V: TRBV15
J: TRBJ1-5
size: NA
CDR3: ATSRSDGGGNQPQH

V: TRBV2
J: TRBJ2-1
size: NA
CDR3: ASSRRAGAGSGEQF

V: TRBV28
J: TRBJ2-7
size: NA
CDR3: ASSSGDRAYEQY

V: TRBV25-1
J: TRBJ1-6
size: few
CDR3: ASSNNRGSPLH

V: TRBV11-2
J: TRBJ2-7
size: NA
CDR3: ASSLAGGPNYEQY

V: TRBV5-1
J: TRBJ1-2
size: NA
CDR3: ASRLNTGNYGYT

V: TRBV28
J: TRBJ2-4
size: NA
CDR3: ASSFPPSGLENIQY

V: TRBV4-1
J: TRBJ2-1
size: NA
CDR3: ASSPLGQALNEQF

V: TRBV2
J: TRBJ1-1
size: few
CDR3: ASSDWGQGSETEAF

V: TRBV14
J: TRBJ1-4
size: NA
CDR3: ASSQSFREPNEKLF

V: TRBV10-3
J: TRBJ2-7
size: NA
CDR3: AIKDNYEQY

V: TRBV27
J: TRBJ2-1
size: NA
CDR3: ASSSDRSYNEQF

V: TRBV10-3
J: TRBJ2-1
size: NA
CDR3: AISDQGGWF

V: TRBV28
J: TRBJ2-7
size: few
CDR3: ASSFNRGYEQY

V: TRBV29-1
J: TRBJ2-3
size: once
CDR3: SVPTGAARTDTQY

V: TRBV7-8
J: TRBJ2-7
size: NA
CDR3: ASSLVETSDEQY

V: TRBV5-1
J: TRBJ1-1
size: NA
CDR3: ASSTSGRGWTEAF

V: TRBV15
J: TRBJ1-2
size: NA
CDR3: ATSRGQKDGYT

V: TRBV7-9
J: TRBJ2-1
size: NA
CDR3: ASSSLTSRATYNEQF

V: TRBV14
J: TRBJ1-1
size: NA
CDR3: ASRNLGGAGTEAF

V: TRBV5-5
J: TRBJ1-1
size: NA
CDR3: ASSPDPAGNTEAF

V: TRBV4-2
J: TRBJ2-1
size: once
CDR3: ASSQEPGLADTSSYNEQF

V: TRBV5-1
J: TRBJ2-3
size: NA
CDR3: ASSSEPGQRTDTQY

V: TRBV9
J: TRBJ1-3
size: NA
CDR3: ASSTRSRGGNTIY